This T cell receptor beta chain was retrieved from a study of blood T cells in healthy people across ages. A second PCR, run for about 7 to 11 cycles, used a sample-barcoded 5' primer plus a J-beta primer mix. MiXCR, applied by TCRdb to the 5' RACE reads, yields one record per CDR3 protein. The data show 1.5 million to 2 million distinct CDR3 sequences, around 50% seen once. CDR3 size: 13 residues. Germline V gives CDR1 SGHRS, CDR2 YFSETQ. The V gene lost 6 bases and the J gene lost 7 bases, with 16 bases spanning the gap. The chain links TRBV5-1 to TRBJ2-5; D remains unclear. Sequencing used blood. This receptor was taken from a woman in her forties in good health. The CDR3 DNA sequence: TGCGCCAGCACCCTTGGGGAATTCGGGACCCAGTACTTC. This codes for CASTLGEFGTQYF.